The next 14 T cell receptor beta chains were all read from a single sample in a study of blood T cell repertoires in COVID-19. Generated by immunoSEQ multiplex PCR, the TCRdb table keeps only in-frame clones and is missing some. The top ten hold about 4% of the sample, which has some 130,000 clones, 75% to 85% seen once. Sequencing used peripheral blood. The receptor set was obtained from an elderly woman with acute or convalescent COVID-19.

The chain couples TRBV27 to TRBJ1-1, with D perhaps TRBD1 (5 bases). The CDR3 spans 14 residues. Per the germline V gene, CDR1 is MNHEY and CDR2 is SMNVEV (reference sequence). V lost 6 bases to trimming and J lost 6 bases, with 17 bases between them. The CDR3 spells CASRGRMHEAEAFF. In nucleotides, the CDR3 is TGTGCCAGCAGGGGGCGGATGCACGAGGCTGAAGCTTTCTTT.

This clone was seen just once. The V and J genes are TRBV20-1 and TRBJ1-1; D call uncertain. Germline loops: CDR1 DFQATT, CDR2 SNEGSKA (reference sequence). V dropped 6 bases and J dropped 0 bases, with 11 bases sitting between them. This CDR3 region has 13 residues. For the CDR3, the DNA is TGCAGTGCCAGTAACTTCTTGAACACTGAAGCTTTCTTT. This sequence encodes CSASNFLNTEAFF.

In DNA, the CDR3 is TGTGCCAGCAGCCCGCGACAGGGTGAGACTGAAGCTTTCTTT. Translation: CASSPRQGETEAFF. V is TRBV5-4 and J is TRBJ1-1, with 7 bases matching TRBD1. The germline gives CDR1 SGHNT, CDR2 YYREEE (reference sequence). There are 14 residues in the CDR3. With V trimmed by 4 bases and J by 5 bases, 8 bases remained unmatched.

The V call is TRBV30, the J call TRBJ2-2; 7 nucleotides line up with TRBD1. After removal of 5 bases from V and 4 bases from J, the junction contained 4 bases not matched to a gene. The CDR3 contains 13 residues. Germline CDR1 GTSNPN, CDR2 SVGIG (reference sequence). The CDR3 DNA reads TGTGCCTGGGGGGACAGACCCACCGGGGAGCTGTTTTTT. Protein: CAWGDRPTGELFF.

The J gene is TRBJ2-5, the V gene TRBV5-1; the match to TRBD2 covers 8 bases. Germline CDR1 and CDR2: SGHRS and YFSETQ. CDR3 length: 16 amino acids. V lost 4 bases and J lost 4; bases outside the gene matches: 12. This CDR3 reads CASSPNSGTRGETQYF. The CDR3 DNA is TGCGCCAGCAGCCCTAATAGCGGGACGAGGGGAGAGACCCAGTACTTC.

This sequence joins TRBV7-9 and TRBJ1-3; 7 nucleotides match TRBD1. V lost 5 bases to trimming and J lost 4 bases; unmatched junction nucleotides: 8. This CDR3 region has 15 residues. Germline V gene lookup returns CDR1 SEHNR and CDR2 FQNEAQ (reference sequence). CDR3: CASSNRQGQGNTIYF. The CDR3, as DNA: TGTGCCAGCAGCAACCGACAGGGTCAAGGAAACACCATATATTTT.

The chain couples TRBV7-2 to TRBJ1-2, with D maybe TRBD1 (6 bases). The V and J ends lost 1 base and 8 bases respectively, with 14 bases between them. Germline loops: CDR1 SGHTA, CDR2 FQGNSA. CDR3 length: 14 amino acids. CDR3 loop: CASSLVAQGGGYTF. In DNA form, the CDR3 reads TGTGCCAGCAGCTTAGTCGCACAGGGCGGAGGCTACACCTTC.

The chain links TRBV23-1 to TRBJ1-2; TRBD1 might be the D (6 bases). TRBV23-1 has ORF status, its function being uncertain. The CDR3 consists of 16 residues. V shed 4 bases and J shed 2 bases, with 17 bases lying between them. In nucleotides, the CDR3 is TGCGCCAGCAGTCTCAGACAGGTGAGGGCCAACTATGGCTACACCTTC. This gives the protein CASSLRQVRANYGYTF.

The CDR3 bases are TGTGCCAGCAGCTCTAGGACAGAGAACACCGGGGAGCTGTTTTTT. Amino acid sequence: CASSSRTENTGELFF. This chain connects TRBV7-2 to TRBJ2-2, with D maybe TRBD1 (6 bases). The CDR3 runs to 15 residues. Germline CDR1 is SGHTA and CDR2 is FQGNSA. Trimming cost V 4 bases and J 1 base, with 10 bases left between them. Using reference TRBV7-2 and TRBJ2-2 for the parts outside the CDR3, the full variable domain is GAGVSQSPSNKVTEKGKDVELRCDPISGHTALYWYRQSLGQGLEFLIYFQGNSAPDKSGLPSDRFSAERTGGSVSTLTIQRTQQEDSAVYLCASSSRTENTGELFFGEGSRLTVL.

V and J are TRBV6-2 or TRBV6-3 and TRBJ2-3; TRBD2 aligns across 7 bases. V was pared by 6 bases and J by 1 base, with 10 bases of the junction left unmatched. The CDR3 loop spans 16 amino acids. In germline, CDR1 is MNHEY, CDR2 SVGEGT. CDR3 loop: CASSTRERAGTDTQYF. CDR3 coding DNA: TGTGCCAGCAGCACGCGGGAGAGAGCGGGCACAGATACGCAGTATTTT.

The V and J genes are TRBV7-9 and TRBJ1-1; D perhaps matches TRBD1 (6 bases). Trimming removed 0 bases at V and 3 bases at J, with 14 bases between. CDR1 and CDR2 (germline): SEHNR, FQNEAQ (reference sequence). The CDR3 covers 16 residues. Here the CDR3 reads CASSLAPQGRDTEAFF. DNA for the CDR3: TGTGCCAGCAGCTTAGCGCCTCAGGGGCGAGACACTGAAGCTTTCTTT.

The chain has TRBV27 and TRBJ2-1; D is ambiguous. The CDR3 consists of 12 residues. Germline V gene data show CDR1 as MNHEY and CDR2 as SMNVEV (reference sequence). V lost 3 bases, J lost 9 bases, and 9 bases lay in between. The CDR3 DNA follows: TGTGCCAGCAGTTTGGTTGGCGGTGAGCAGTTCTTC. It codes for CASSLVGGEQFF.

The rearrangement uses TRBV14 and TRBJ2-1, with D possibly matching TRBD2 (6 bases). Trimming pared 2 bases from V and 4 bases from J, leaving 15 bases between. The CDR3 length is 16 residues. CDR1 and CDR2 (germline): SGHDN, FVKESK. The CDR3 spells CASSQPSRGRYNEQFF. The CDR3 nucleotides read TGTGCCAGCAGCCAACCATCGCGGGGCCGTTACAATGAGCAGTTCTTC.

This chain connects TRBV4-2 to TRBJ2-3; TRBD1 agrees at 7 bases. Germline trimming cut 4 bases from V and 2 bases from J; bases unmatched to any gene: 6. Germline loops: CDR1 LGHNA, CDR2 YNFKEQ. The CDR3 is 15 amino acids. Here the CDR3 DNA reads TGTGCCAGCAGCCGCCCGGGACAGACCACAGATACGCAGTATTTT. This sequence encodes CASSRPGQTTDTQYF.